This T cell receptor (beta chain) emerged from a study of blood T cell repertoires in COVID-19. Trimming took 5 bases from V and 1 from J, leaving 11 bases between them. The CDR3 has 14 residues. The germline gives CDR1 MNHEY, CDR2 SVGAGI. Authors' data handling: Scientists estimated how many nucleated cells there were by amplifying reference gene primers. The method was immunoSEQ multiplex PCR; TCRdb's version includes in-frame clones alone and lacks a portion of them. V and J calls and clone size are those listed in that table; D and trimming were worked out from the DNA. The sample yields 150,000 to 200,000 clones, roughly four fifths seen once. This clone was seen just once.

V usage is TRBV6-5 and J usage is TRBJ2-5; the D gene is possibly TRBD1 (6 bases). This TCR was sampled from a human donor in a cohort sampled during active COVID-19. Material: peripheral blood. The CDR3 loop is CASSIRTAQETQYF. DNA of the CDR3: TGTGCCAGCAGTATTCGGACAGCCCAAGAGACCCAGTACTTC.